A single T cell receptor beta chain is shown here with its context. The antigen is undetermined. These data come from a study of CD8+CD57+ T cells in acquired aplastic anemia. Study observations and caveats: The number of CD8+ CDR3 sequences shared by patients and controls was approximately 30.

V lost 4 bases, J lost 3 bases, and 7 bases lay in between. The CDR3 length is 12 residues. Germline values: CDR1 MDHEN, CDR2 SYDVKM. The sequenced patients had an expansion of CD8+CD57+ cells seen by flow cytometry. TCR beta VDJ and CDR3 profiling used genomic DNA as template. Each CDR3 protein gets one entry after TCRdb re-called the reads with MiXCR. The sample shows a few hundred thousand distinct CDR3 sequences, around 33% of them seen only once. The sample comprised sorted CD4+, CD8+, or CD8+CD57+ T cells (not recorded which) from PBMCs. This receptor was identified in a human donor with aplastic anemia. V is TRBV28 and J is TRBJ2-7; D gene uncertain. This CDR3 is CASSSNYYEQYF. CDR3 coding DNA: TGTGCCAGCAGTTCAAACTACTACGAGCAGTACTTC.